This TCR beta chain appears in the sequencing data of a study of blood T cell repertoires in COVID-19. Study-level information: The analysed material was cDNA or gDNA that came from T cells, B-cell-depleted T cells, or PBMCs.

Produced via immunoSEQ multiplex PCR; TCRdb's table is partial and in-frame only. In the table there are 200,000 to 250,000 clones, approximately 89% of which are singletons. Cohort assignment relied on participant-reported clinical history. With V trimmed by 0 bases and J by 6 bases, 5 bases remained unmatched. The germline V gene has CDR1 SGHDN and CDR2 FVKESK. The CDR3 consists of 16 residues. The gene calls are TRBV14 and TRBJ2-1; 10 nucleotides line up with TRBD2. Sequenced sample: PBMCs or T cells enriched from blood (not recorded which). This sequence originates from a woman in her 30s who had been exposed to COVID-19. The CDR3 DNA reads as TGTGCCAGCAGCCAAGATTTGACTAGCGGGTTCAATGAGCAGTTCTTC. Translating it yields CASSQDLTSGFNEQFF.